The 27 T cell receptor beta chains in this list originate from one sample, sequenced in a study of blood T cell repertoires in COVID-19. Some clones are missing from TCRdb's copy, which holds only in-frame ones; the method was immunoSEQ multiplex PCR. In the table there are about 220,000 clones, about 88% of which are singletons. Sequencing input: peripheral blood. The receptors derive from a man in his forties or fifties who had recovered from COVID-19.

The chain uses TRBV6-1 and TRBJ1-2, with D unclear. V was cut by 2 bases and J by 2 bases, with 12 bases left in between. Germline V gene sequence: CDR1 MNHNS, CDR2 SASEGT. CDR3 length equals 15 residues. The CDR3 region is CASSENLSLNYGYTF. CDR3 in DNA: TGTGCCAGCAGTGAAAATCTTAGTTTAAACTATGGCTACACCTTC.

This chain links TRBV27 with TRBJ2-1, with TRBD2 identical over 7 bases. Losses at the gene ends were 5 bases for V and 4 bases for J; bases not matched to a gene: 8. The CDR3 consists of 15 residues. Germline V gene sequence: CDR1 MNHEY, CDR2 SMNVEV (reference sequence). CDR3 in amino acids: CASSPGRRGYNEQFF. CDR3 coding DNA: TGTGCCAGCAGTCCCGGTCGGCGGGGGTACAATGAGCAGTTCTTC.

This clone was seen a few times. V and J are TRBV27 and TRBJ2-7; 12 positions match TRBD2. This CDR3 has 14 residues. CDR1 is MNHEY and CDR2 is SMNVEV in the germline V gene (reference sequence). V shed 5 bases and J 4 bases; nucleotides not matched to a gene: 3. The CDR3 DNA reads TGTGCCAGCAGTGGACTAGCGGGAATTTACGAGCAGTACTTC. It encodes CASSGLAGIYEQYF.

This chain connects TRBV5-1 to TRBJ2-3; D not resolved. Trimming took off 4 bases at V and 0 bases at J, with 3 bases between the two ends. The CDR3 has 12 amino acids. The germline V gene encodes CDR1 SGHRS and CDR2 YFSETQ. In DNA, the CDR3 is TGCGCCAGCAGCCAAAGCACAGATACGCAGTATTTT. Its protein product is CASSQSTDTQYF.

This clone was seen only once. The J gene is TRBJ2-7, the V gene TRBV7-8, with 11 bases identical to TRBD2. Germline loops: CDR1 SGHVS, CDR2 FQNEAQ. Trimming took 1 base from V and 9 from J; bases not matched to a gene: 11. CDR3 length equals 16 residues. The CDR3 DNA sequence: TGTGCCAGCAGCTTAGTAGCGACTAGCGGGGACACTAGGCAGTACTTC. Translating it yields CASSLVATSGDTRQYF.

This clone was seen once. V and J are TRBV5-1 and TRBJ2-5; 13 bases agree with TRBD2. J was trimmed by 5 bases and V by 4 bases; bases with no gene match: 5. CDR3 size: 15 residues. Per the germline V gene, CDR1 is SGHRS and CDR2 is YFSETQ. The CDR3 DNA reads as TGCGCCAGCAGCCGGACTAGCGGGAGTTTTGAGACCCAGTACTTC. Protein product: CASSRTSGSFETQYF.

To note about this clone: The same CDR3 also results from other DNA sequences found in this sample. DNA for the CDR3: TGTGCCAGCTCACCAGGACTAGCGGGAGGTGAGACCCAGTACTTC. Its translation is CASSPGLAGGETQYF. This sequence joins TRBV18 and TRBJ2-5; 14 nucleotides align to TRBD2. CDR1 and CDR2 from the germline V gene are KGHSH and LQKENI. J lost 5 bases, V lost 2 bases, and 1 base had no gene match. CDR3 length equals 15 residues.

The CDR3 loop reads CASSLALAGGLYEQYF. The CDR3 coding sequence is TGTGCCAGCAGCTTAGCGCTGGCGGGAGGTCTCTACGAGCAGTACTTC. This chain uses TRBV7-2 with TRBJ2-7; 8 bases line up with TRBD2. Germline CDR1 reads SGHTA; CDR2 reads FQGNSA. The V segment lost 0 bases and the J segment 3 bases; nucleotides outside the gene matches: 7. The CDR3 covers 16 residues.

The chain joins TRBV27 to TRBJ1-4; 8 bases are a match to TRBD1. Trimming took 5 bases from V and 0 from J; bases not matched to a gene: 14. CDR3 length: 19 residues. Germline loops: CDR1 MNHEY, CDR2 SMNVEV (reference sequence). CDR3 loop: CASSHNPGTGIATNEKLFF. The DNA for the CDR3 is TGTGCCAGCAGTCACAACCCCGGGACAGGAATTGCAACTAATGAAAAACTGTTTTTT.

The J gene is TRBJ2-5, the V gene TRBV7-8; 8 bases align to TRBD2. The CDR3 length is 16 residues. In germline, CDR1 is SGHVS, CDR2 FQNEAQ. V was pared by 4 bases and J by 5 bases, with 12 bases of the junction left unmatched. The CDR3 DNA is TGTGCCAGCAGCTGGGTACTAGCGGAGACGGGGGAGACCCAGTACTTC. This codes for CASSWVLAETGETQYF.

The chain links TRBV6-5 to TRBJ2-7; D might be TRBD2 (6 bases). The V end was cut by 6 bases, the J end by 0 bases, with 15 bases between. The germline gives CDR1 MNHEY, CDR2 SVGAGI. This CDR3 spans 15 amino acids. CDR3 DNA: TGTGCCAGCAGGACCATAGCGGCGCCCTCCTACGAGCAGTACTTC. Amino acid sequence: CASRTIAAPSYEQYF.

The rearrangement joins TRBV7-9 to TRBJ2-7; 12 nucleotides match TRBD1. The CDR3 is made up of 14 amino acids. Germline CDR1 reads SEHNR; CDR2 reads FQNEAQ (reference sequence). The V gene end was trimmed by 5 bases and the J gene end by 5 bases; junction bases not matched to a gene: 4. The CDR3: CASSPGQGADEQYF. CDR3 DNA: TGTGCCAGCAGCCCGGGACAGGGGGCGGACGAGCAGTACTTC.

This sequence joins TRBV30 and TRBJ2-5; maybe TRBD2 (5 bases). The CDR3 spans 13 residues. V was pared by 4 bases and J by 4 bases, with 13 bases between. Germline assignment: CDR1 GTSNPN and CDR2 SVGIG (reference sequence). The CDR3 DNA sequence: TGTGCCTGGACGCGGAGGCTGGCAGAGACCCAGTACTTC. Its protein is CAWTRRLAETQYF.

V gene TRBV27 combines with J gene TRBJ2-3; 9 bases line up with TRBD2. The CDR3 sequence is 15 residues long. Unmatched junction bases numbered 12, after V lost 9 bases and J lost 5 bases. The V gene's germline CDR1 is MNHEY and CDR2 SMNVEV (reference sequence). The CDR3 reads CASSSGTPSKDTQYF. In nucleotides, the CDR3 is TGTGCCAGTTCTAGCGGGACCCCTTCTAAAGATACGCAGTATTTT.

This clone was recorded only once. V usage is TRBV28 and J usage is TRBJ2-5; 9 nucleotides match TRBD1. Germline trimming cut 5 bases from V and 2 bases from J; bases unmatched to any gene: 6. The CDR3 contains 15 residues. CDR1 is MDHEN and CDR2 is SYDVKM in the germline V gene. The CDR3 loop is CASSGTGTGQETQYF. CDR3 coding DNA: TGTGCCAGCAGTGGAACCGGGACAGGGCAAGAGACCCAGTACTTC. The full variable domain, rest sourced from reference TRBV28 and TRBJ2-5, is DVKVTQSSRYLVKRTGEKVFLECVQDMDHENMFWYRQDPGLGLRLIYFSYDVKMKEKGDIPEGYSVSREKKERFSLILESASTNQTSMYLCASSGTGTGQETQYFGPGTRLLVL.

This clone was seen a few times. This sequence joins TRBV28 and TRBJ1-4; possible D gene TRBD1, 5 bases. CDR1 MDHEN and CDR2 SYDVKM come from the germline V gene. V was pared by 7 bases and J by 2 bases, with 11 bases between. The CDR3 sequence is 14 residues long. The CDR3 DNA is TGTGCCAGCATCACAGGTGGCACTAATGAAAAACTGTTTTTT. Its translation is CASITGGTNEKLFF.

J is TRBJ2-7 and V is TRBV18, with 8 bases identical to TRBD1. CDR3 size: 17 residues. The V segment lost 0 bases and the J segment 0 bases; nucleotides outside the gene matches: 7. Per the germline V gene, CDR1 is KGHSH and CDR2 is LQKENI. As DNA, the CDR3 is TGTGCCAGCTCACCACCGCCCAGACAGGGGAGCTCCTACGAGCAGTACTTC. It translates to CASSPPPRQGSSYEQYF.

The V and J genes are TRBV19 and TRBJ2-1, with 8 bases fitting TRBD2. Losses at the gene ends were 5 bases for V and 15 bases for J; bases not matched to a gene: 9. Germline-derived CDR1 and CDR2 are LNHDA and SQIVND (reference sequence). The length of the CDR3 is 12 residues. CDR3 loop: CASSAQRERRFF. The DNA of the CDR3 is TGTGCCAGTAGTGCCCAGCGGGAGCGACGGTTCTTC.

This clone was counted between two and nine times. The V call is TRBV5-1, the J call TRBJ2-3; 14 bases line up with TRBD2. Looked up from germline, CDR1 is SGHRS and CDR2 is YFSETQ. The CDR3 spans 16 residues. V dropped 4 bases and J dropped 5; count of bases not matched to a gene: 6. CDR3 sequence: CASSRVGLAGVDTQYF. For the CDR3, the DNA is TGCGCCAGCAGCCGCGTGGGACTAGCGGGAGTAGATACGCAGTATTTT.

The chain couples TRBV5-6 to TRBJ2-7, with TRBD1 identical over 9 bases. J gave up 4 bases and V 6 bases, and 5 bases lay outside the gene matches. The germline CDR1 and CDR2 sequences are SGHDT and YYEEEE. CDR3 size: 13 residues. CDR3 sequence (DNA): TGTGCCAGCACCCGGGGACAGGGTTACGAGCAGTACTTC. Translating gives CASTRGQGYEQYF. The full variable domain, in which reference TRBV5-6 and TRBJ2-7 provide the parts outside the CDR3, is DAGVTQSPTHLIKTRGQQVTLRCSPKSGHDTVSWYQQALGQGPQFIFQYYEEEERQRGNFPDRFSGHQFPNYSSELNVNALLLGDSALYLCASTRGQGYEQYFGPGTRLTVT.

This clone was counted between two and nine times. The V gene is TRBV29-1, the J gene TRBJ1-2; TRBD1 aligns across 9 bases. Germline trimming cut 6 bases from V and 4 bases from J; bases unmatched to any gene: 15. The germline V gene encodes CDR1 SQVTM and CDR2 ANQGSEA. The CDR3 contains 16 residues. CDR3 nucleotides: TGCAGCGTATACGGGACAGGGTATGATGAGAGCTATGGCTACACCTTC. It yields the protein CSVYGTGYDESYGYTF. The whole variable domain, filled in from reference TRBV29-1 and TRBJ1-2, reads SAVISQKPSRDICQRGTSLTIQCQVDSQVTMMFWYRQQPGQSLTLIATANQGSEATYESGFVIDKFPISRPNLTFSTLTVSNMSPEDSSIYLCSVYGTGYDESYGYTFGSGTRLTVV.

This rearrangement joins TRBV11-2 to TRBJ2-3; D possibly corresponds to TRBD2 (6 bases). The CDR3 extends over 15 amino acids. The V end lost 5 bases, the J end lost 3 bases, and 15 bases lay between the germline ends. The V gene's germline CDR1 is SGHAT and CDR2 FQNNGV. Here the CDR3 reads CASSPGRGYTDTQYF. Here the CDR3 DNA reads TGTGCCAGCAGCCCCGGGCGGGGATATACAGATACGCAGTATTTT.

The chain links TRBV28 to TRBJ2-7, with 8 bases aligning to TRBD2. The germline V gene encodes CDR1 MDHEN and CDR2 SYDVKM. V was pared by 3 bases and J by 3 bases, with 10 bases of the junction left unmatched. CDR3 length: 16 amino acids. Here the CDR3 DNA reads TGTGCCAGCAGTTTTCCCGTTGACAGCGGGGGCTACGAGCAGTACTTC. Encoded protein: CASSFPVDSGGYEQYF.

This clone was picked up a small number of times. The chain is built from TRBV10-1 and TRBJ2-7; possibly TRBD2 for D (6 bases). Germline V lookup: CDR1 WNHNN, CDR2 SYGVQD (reference sequence). The CDR3 is 16 amino acids. Trimming took off 0 bases at V and 2 bases at J, with 14 bases between the two ends. The CDR3 loop reads CASSESRRGPTYEQYF. CDR3 sequence (DNA): TGCGCCAGCAGTGAGTCTCGGCGGGGACCTACCTACGAGCAGTACTTC.

This chain joins TRBV19 and TRBJ1-5, with D uncertain. V lost 3 bases and J lost 2, with 14 bases in between. The CDR3 is 16 residues long. The germline gives CDR1 LNHDA, CDR2 SQIVND (reference sequence). Written as DNA, the CDR3 is TGTGCCAGTAGTATCCGGAGAATCAGCGGCAATCAGCCCCAGCATTTT. Translating gives CASSIRRISGNQPQHF.

J is TRBJ2-1 and V is TRBV5-1; possible D gene TRBD2, 5 bases. This CDR3 spans 13 amino acids. V gave up 0 bases and J gave up 9 bases, with 10 bases separating them. CDR1 and CDR2 (germline): SGHRS, YFSETQ. The CDR3 nucleotides are TGCGCCAGCAGCTTGGTCGGGGTCGGTGAGCAGTTCTTC. Protein sequence: CASSLVGVGEQFF.

The chain couples TRBV27 to TRBJ2-7; 9 bases map to TRBD1. This CDR3 contains 14 residues. Germline CDR1 is MNHEY and CDR2 is SMNVEV (reference sequence). The V gene end was trimmed by 6 bases and the J gene end by 6 bases; junction bases not matched to a gene: 9. Here the CDR3 reads CASSPGTGRFEQYF. The CDR3 bases are TGTGCCAGCAGCCCCGGGACAGGGCGGTTCGAGCAGTACTTC.